Listed here are 5 T cell receptor beta chains from one sample, sequenced in a study of control samples from healthy donors and cancer patients. The table came from immunoSEQ multiplex PCR; TCRdb's copy has only in-frame clones and leaves some out. The sample holds some 140,000 clones, roughly 92% seen once. The specimen sequenced was blood. The source is a man in his thirties or forties in good health.

J is TRBJ2-7 and V is TRBV27; no reliable D call. V was trimmed by 6 bases and J by 0 bases, leaving 15 bases between them. The CDR3 is made up of 15 amino acids. Germline CDR1 and CDR2: MNHEY and SMNVEV (reference sequence). The CDR3 region has the DNA TGTGCCAGCAGCGCCTCTAATCCAAGCTCCTACGAGCAGTACTTC. Protein sequence: CASSASNPSSYEQYF.

The genes are TRBV2 and TRBJ1-5, with a weak D call TRBD1 (6 bases). This CDR3 is built from 15 residues. With 7 bases removed from V and 0 bases from J, the gap between germline ends came to 13 bases. Germline lookup yields CDR1 SNHLY and CDR2 FYNNEI. DNA for the CDR3: TGTGCCAGCACCCGACAGGACTATAGCAATCAGCCCCAGCATTTT. Amino acid sequence: CASTRQDYSNQPQHF.

The genes are TRBV19 and TRBJ2-7; D is possibly TRBD2 (6 bases). V dropped 6 bases and J dropped 7 bases, with 25 bases sitting between them. Germline CDR1 reads LNHDA; CDR2 reads SQIVND (reference sequence). The CDR3 is 16 amino acids. The CDR3 sequence: CASSRRGDLPTWEQYF. As DNA, the CDR3 is TGTGCCAGTAGCCGCCGCGGGGATCTCCCTACTTGGGAGCAGTACTTC.

The chain carries TRBV4-2 and TRBJ1-1; 9 positions match TRBD1. The germline CDR1 and CDR2 sequences are LGHNA and YNFKEQ. The CDR3 totals 15 residues. With V trimmed by 4 bases and J by 5 bases, 8 bases remained unmatched. The CDR3 protein is CASSPRQGDSTEAFF. As DNA, the CDR3 is TGTGCCAGCAGCCCCCGACAGGGGGATAGTACTGAAGCTTTCTTT.

The V gene is TRBV7-2, the J gene TRBJ2-1; no clear D gene. The CDR3 has 14 amino acids. Germline CDR1 is SGHTA and CDR2 is FQGNSA. Trimming removed 5 bases from V and 3 bases from J, with 11 bases in between. CDR3: CASSLGPVYNEQFF. The CDR3 bases are TGTGCCAGCAGCCTCGGACCAGTCTACAATGAGCAGTTCTTC.